This entry features one T cell receptor beta chain sequence. Its antigen is unidentified. The data were obtained in a study of monozygotic twins with inflammatory bowel disease. Study-wide findings and caveats: Possibly reflecting limited power, no difference in repertoire similarity was found between concordant and discordant twins. The authors could not tell different T cell subtypes apart.

Via template switching, UMIs carrying a 6-nucleotide sample barcode were introduced. Using TCRalpha and TCRbeta cDNA, the researchers carried out two nested PCRs that lasted roughly 16 and 10 cycles. TCRdb re-called the 5' RACE reads and gives one entry per CDR3 protein, without DNA. The table lists around 450,000 distinct CDR3 sequences. Germline V gives CDR1 SGHRS, CDR2 YFSETQ. CDR3 length: 15 residues. The source of this sequence is a human donor with ulcerative colitis or Crohn's disease, or a healthy co-twin of an affected twin (not recorded which). The sequencing sample was made of blood. This rearrangement joins TRBV5-1 to TRBJ2-7. CDR3 region: CASSTTTVSPYEQYF.